These 2 T cell receptor beta chains share one sample of origin, sequenced in a study of shared clonotypes between healthy human individuals. TCRdb's table, derived via immunoSEQ multiplex PCR, lists solely in-frame clones and lacks some. The sample has about a million clones, about 80% seen once; the top ten hold more than 0.85%. Sequenced input: memory CD4+ T cells from PBMCs. Subset meaning: CD45RA-negative fraction. The origin of the receptors is a young man in good health. Some clones in this sample may be carry-over from other donors' samples.

This chain connects TRBV5-4 to TRBJ2-1, with 9 bases lining up with TRBD1. V was pared by 0 bases and J by 5 bases, with 0 bases of the junction left unmatched. Germline V gene lookup returns CDR1 SGHNT and CDR2 YYREEE (reference sequence). The CDR3 has 14 residues. The CDR3 nucleotides read TGTGCCAGCAGCTTGGGGGACAGGGACAATGAGCAGTTCTTC. This codes for CASSLGDRDNEQFF.

The CDR3 sequence: CASSLQPPWEGTGELFF. CDR3 nucleotide sequence: TGTGCCAGCAGCTTACAACCCCCCTGGGAGGGTACCGGGGAGCTGTTTTTT. This rearrangement joins TRBV7-3 to TRBJ2-2, with TRBD2 identical over 7 bases. The CDR3 is 17 residues long. J was trimmed by 5 bases and V by 2 bases; bases with no gene match: 11. Germline values: CDR1 SGHTA, CDR2 FQGTGA.